This T cell receptor (beta chain) was sequenced during a study of patients and donors after allogeneic stem cell transplantation. There are a few counts of this clonotype. The CDR3 sequence is 14 residues long. CDR1 SGDLS and CDR2 YYNGEE come from the germline V gene. The ends were cut back, 0 bases at V and 6 bases at J, with 13 bases in the middle. MiXCR was run by TCRdb on the RT-PCR reads, yielding one entry per CDR3 protein. The table includes under 4,500 distinct CDR3 sequences, approximately 16% detected once. This sequence was found in a human donor who was either an allogeneic HSCT recipient or a stem cell or donor lymphocyte infusion donor (not recorded which). It is not recorded whose cells these are; they may come from a transplant donor. The sequenced material came from blood, either unsorted or a sorted T cell fraction (not recorded which). V gene TRBV9 combines with J gene TRBJ2-7, with no clear D. The CDR3 sequence is CASSVAAYSGEQYF. CDR3 nucleotide sequence: TGTGCCAGCAGCGTAGCAGCGTATTCCGGCGAGCAGTACTTC.